This TCR beta chain was identified in a study of blood T cell repertoires in COVID-19. This clone was found once. Sequencing was performed with immunoSEQ multiplex PCR; in TCRdb, only in-frame clones are kept and a portion is missing. The data hold 220,000 or so clones, with more than 80% observed a single time. The germline V gene has CDR1 SGHRS and CDR2 YFSETQ. The CDR3 consists of 13 residues. Trimming cost V 1 base and J 6 bases; bases outside gene matches: 2. The J gene is TRBJ1-2, the V gene TRBV5-1, with 8 bases lining up with TRBD1. Sequenced: PBMCs or T cells enriched from blood (not recorded which). The receptor was derived from a man aged 45-65 years who had been exposed to COVID-19. This chain's CDR3 is CASSLQGAHGYTF. As DNA, the CDR3 is TGCGCCAGCAGCTTGCAGGGGGCGCATGGCTACACCTTC.